This passage covers 32 T cell receptor beta chains from one sample sequenced in a study of cytomegalovirus exposure and HLA in healthy donors. With 60 Vbeta and 13 Jbeta primers, the PCR was carried out. TCRdb keeps only in-frame clones here, not all; method: immunoSEQ multiplex PCR. The sample records about 130,000 clones, more than 80% being singletons. The sample comprised PBMCs. The origin of the receptors is a woman under 40 in good health and CMV-seropositive.

The table lists this clone with a few counts. The gene calls are TRBV6-4 and TRBJ1-4; D may be TRBD1 (6 bases). With 0 bases removed from V and 8 bases from J, the gap between germline ends came to 13 bases. CDR3 length equals 15 residues. In germline, CDR1 is MRHNA, CDR2 SNTAGT. CDR3 nucleotides: TGTGCCAGCAGTGACTCCCAGGGGAAGGGGGAAAAACTGTTTTTT. This translates into CASSDSQGKGEKLFF.

The rearrangement links TRBV19 to TRBJ1-1; possible D gene TRBD1, 6 bases. V lost 3 bases and J lost 4, with 12 bases in between. This CDR3 region has 14 residues. Germline V gene lookup returns CDR1 LNHDA and CDR2 SQIVND (reference sequence). The CDR3 sequence is CASSIAQGSTEAFF. Written as DNA, the CDR3 is TGTGCCAGTAGTATCGCTCAGGGGTCCACTGAAGCTTTCTTT. The full variable domain, in which reference TRBV19 and TRBJ1-1 provide the parts outside the CDR3, is DGGITQSPKYLFRKEGQNVTLSCEQNLNHDAMYWYRQDPGQGLRLIYYSQIVNDFQKGDIAEGYSVSREKKESFPLTVTSAQKNPTAFYLCASSIAQGSTEAFFGQGTRLTVV.

V is TRBV9 and J is TRBJ2-2, with 7 bases lining up with TRBD2. The CDR3 runs 17 residues. Germline V gene data show CDR1 as SGDLS and CDR2 as YYNGEE. V was clipped by 3 bases and J by 6 bases; unmatched bases: 14. CDR3 DNA: TGTGCCAGCAGCGACCGGGGAGGGGACGGTTTGGCCGGGGAGCTGTTTTTT. Translated: CASSDRGGDGLAGELFF.

The V and J genes are TRBV7-9 and TRBJ2-7; 9 positions match TRBD1. Trimming at V came to 4 bases and at J to 5 bases, leaving 6 bases not matched to a gene. This CDR3 region has 14 residues. Germline CDR1 SEHNR, CDR2 FQNEAQ (reference sequence). CDR3 protein: CASSSRDRAHEQYF. The DNA of the CDR3 is TGTGCCAGCAGCTCCCGGGACAGGGCCCACGAGCAGTACTTC.

In the case of this clone: Other DNA sequences in this sample translate to the same CDR3. V is TRBV5-4 and J is TRBJ2-7; D is uncertain. V lost 4 bases and J lost 3, with 8 bases in between. CDR3 length: 12 amino acids. CDR1 is SGHNT, CDR2 YYREEE, per germline (reference sequence). The CDR3 DNA follows: TGTGCCAGCAGCCTGCGCGGCTACGAGCAGTACTTC. It codes for CASSLRGYEQYF.

This clone was counted a few times. V is TRBV30 and J is TRBJ1-2; maybe TRBD1 (5 bases). Per the germline V gene, CDR1 is GTSNPN and CDR2 is SVGIG (reference sequence). Trimming stripped 2 bases from V and 8 bases from J, with 15 bases between. The CDR3 is made up of 13 amino acids. CDR3 DNA: TGTGCCTGGAGTTCCCAAGAAGGGGCGGGCTACACCTTC. Amino acid sequence: CAWSSQEGAGYTF.

The genes are TRBV5-1 and TRBJ1-1; no clear D gene. From germline, CDR1 is SGHRS and CDR2 YFSETQ. V lost 1 base and J 2 bases, leaving 6 bases between the germline ends. CDR3 size: 13 residues. The chain's CDR3 is CASSLIGNTEAFF. The CDR3 DNA follows: TGCGCCAGCAGCTTGATCGGTAACACTGAAGCTTTCTTT.

J is TRBJ2-3 and V is TRBV9; 11 bases map to TRBD2. Germline assignment: CDR1 SGDLS and CDR2 YYNGEE. The CDR3 spans 18 residues. Germline trimming cut 0 bases from V and 0 bases from J; bases unmatched to any gene: 6. The CDR3 DNA reads TGTGCCAGCAGCGTAGGTCTAGCGGGGGGACCGAGCACAGATACGCAGTATTTT. The encoded protein is CASSVGLAGGPSTDTQYF.

The chain carries TRBV9 and TRBJ2-5, with 11 bases aligning to TRBD1. The germline V gene has CDR1 SGDLS and CDR2 YYNGEE. V gave up 2 bases and J gave up 1 base; unmatched junction bases: 4. The CDR3 spans 16 residues. The CDR3 coding sequence is TGTGCCAGCAGCGTCCGCGGGACAGGGGGCCAAGAGACCCAGTACTTC. This encodes CASSVRGTGGQETQYF.

This chain uses TRBV28 with TRBJ2-6; possibly TRBD1 for D (5 bases). This CDR3 comprises 17 residues. Germline CDR1 reads MDHEN; CDR2 reads SYDVKM. Trimming pared 5 bases from V and 0 bases from J, leaving 14 bases between. CDR3 nucleotides: TGTGCCAGCAGTCCAGCCAGGGATAGCTCTGGGGCCAACGTCCTGACTTTC. It yields the protein CASSPARDSSGANVLTF.

The V and J genes are TRBV28 and TRBJ1-1; D is possibly TRBD1 (6 bases). Germline V gene sequence: CDR1 MDHEN, CDR2 SYDVKM. The V gene lost 2 bases and the J gene lost 4 bases, with 20 bases spanning the gap. The CDR3 is made up of 17 amino acids. In nucleotides, the CDR3 is TGTGCCAGCAGTTTAGGTAAAATCGGGGGGCAAGGCACTGAAGCTTTCTTT. It codes for CASSLGKIGGQGTEAFF.

The chain combines TRBV30 with TRBJ2-2; possible D gene TRBD2, 5 bases. CDR1 is GTSNPN, CDR2 SVGIG, per germline (reference sequence). This CDR3 has 13 residues. Trimming cost V 1 base and J 5 bases, with 8 bases left between them. The CDR3 spells CAWSETGTGELFF. The CDR3, as DNA: TGTGCCTGGAGTGAAACGGGGACCGGGGAGCTGTTTTTT.

This chain uses TRBV28 with TRBJ1-1; 10 nucleotides align to TRBD1. CDR3 length: 13 residues. V was pared by 10 bases and J by 6 bases, with 8 bases of the junction left unmatched. Germline CDR1 and CDR2: MDHEN and SYDVKM. The CDR3 region is CANRRGQGSEAFF. CDR3 DNA: TGTGCCAATCGTCGGGGACAGGGGTCTGAAGCTTTCTTT.

The chain couples TRBV7-6 to TRBJ1-3; TRBD1 agrees at 10 bases. Losses at the gene ends were 3 bases for V and 2 bases for J; bases not matched to a gene: 1. CDR3 size: 15 residues. The germline V gene encodes CDR1 SGHVS and CDR2 FNYEAQ. The CDR3 reads CASSFGQGAGNTIYF. In DNA, the CDR3 is TGTGCCAGCAGCTTCGGACAGGGGGCTGGAAACACCATATATTTT.

Remarks on this clone: A read error is likely, as this CDR3 ends without the conserved phenylalanine or tryptophan. The DNA is left out, because the CDR3 cannot be placed on it with certainty; the CDR3 is given as TCRdb lists it. The chain recombines TRBV7-2 with TRBJ2-3; TRBD2, the table's D call, lacks a check against the DNA. CDR1 is SGHTA, CDR2 FQGNSA, per germline. The CDR3 extends over 13 residues, inclusive of both ends. CDR3 region: CASSLGEREGLWL.

V is TRBV7-7 and J is TRBJ2-2; tentative D call: TRBD2 (6 bases). Germline V gives CDR1 SSHAT, CDR2 FNYEAQ (reference sequence). The CDR3 sequence is 14 residues long. CDR3 protein: CATTGAANTGELFF. Written as DNA, the CDR3 is TGTGCAACGACGGGAGCGGCGAACACCGGGGAGCTGTTTTTT.

The chain joins TRBV28 to TRBJ2-1; 7 bases line up with TRBD1. Germline V gene lookup returns CDR1 MDHEN and CDR2 SYDVKM. After removal of 8 bases from V and 10 bases from J, the junction contained 14 bases not matched to a gene. This CDR3 spans 14 amino acids. CDR3 nucleotide sequence: TGTGCCAGCGAACAGGGGTGGGGCAAGGAAGAGCAGTTCTTC. Protein sequence: CASEQGWGKEEQFF.

The V and J genes are TRBV11-2 and TRBJ1-3, with D perhaps TRBD1 (5 bases). V was shortened by 4 bases and J by 4 bases, with 11 bases between the two germline ends. The CDR3 loop spans 14 amino acids. Germline V gene lookup returns CDR1 SGHAT and CDR2 FQNNGV. CDR3 nucleotide sequence: TGTGCCAGCAGCTCCCCTGGGGCCGGAAACACCATATATTTT. This gives the protein CASSSPGAGNTIYF.

The chain employs TRBV5-6 and TRBJ2-5, with 8 bases identical to TRBD2. The CDR3 totals 12 residues. Germline values: CDR1 SGHDT, CDR2 YYEEEE. The V segment lost 4 bases and the J segment 4 bases; nucleotides outside the gene matches: 0. The CDR3 region has the DNA TGTGCCAGCAGCCGGGAGGGAGAGACCCAGTACTTC. This sequence encodes CASSREGETQYF.

V gene TRBV2 combines with J gene TRBJ2-7, with D perhaps TRBD1 (6 bases). Trimming cost V 4 bases and J 6 bases, with 22 bases left between them. Germline assignment: CDR1 SNHLY and CDR2 FYNNEI. CDR3 length: 16 amino acids. The CDR3, as DNA: TGTGCCAGCAGTGCCTTGGACAGTTGGCGCCTAGGCGAGCAGTACTTC. Translated, it gives CASSALDSWRLGEQYF.

V is TRBV28 and J is TRBJ2-7; 9 bases align to TRBD1. Germline V gene sequence: CDR1 MDHEN, CDR2 SYDVKM. The CDR3 is 17 residues long. V lost 1 base, J lost 1 base, and 8 bases stayed unmatched. The CDR3: CASSLYTGTGNSYEQYF. The CDR3 nucleotides read TGTGCCAGCAGTTTATATACCGGGACAGGGAATTCCTACGAGCAGTACTTC.

V gene TRBV19 combines with J gene TRBJ2-5, with TRBD1 as a possible D gene (6 bases). The CDR3 consists of 14 residues. Deletions cut 3 bases from V and 3 bases from J, with 11 bases between. CDR1 LNHDA and CDR2 SQIVND come from the germline V gene (reference sequence). The CDR3 DNA reads TGTGCCAGTAGTATTCAGGGGTGGAAAGAGACCCAGTACTTC. It translates to CASSIQGWKETQYF.

This clone was found once. This sample includes further DNA sequences coding for the same CDR3. Here the CDR3 DNA reads TGTGCCTGGAGTGTAGGACTAGCGGGGGACAATGAGCAGTTCTTC. Translating it yields CAWSVGLAGDNEQFF. This chain links TRBV30 with TRBJ2-1; 13 bases fit TRBD2. The junction had 1 base not matched to a gene; V was cut back by 0 bases and J by 5 bases. Germline CDR1 and CDR2: GTSNPN and SVGIG (reference sequence). The CDR3 covers 15 residues.

This clone was seen once. This sequence joins TRBV6-5 and TRBJ2-1; D possibly corresponds to TRBD2 (6 bases). The V gene lost 10 bases and the J gene lost 4 bases, with 14 bases spanning the gap. Germline-derived CDR1 and CDR2 are MNHEY and SVGAGI. This CDR3 contains 13 residues. The CDR3 DNA sequence: TGTGCCACCCGCCGGGACTTTTACAATGAGCAGTTCTTC. This translates into CATRRDFYNEQFF.

This chain links TRBV6-6 with TRBJ1-5, with a weak D call TRBD1 (5 bases). V lost 2 bases and J 7 bases, leaving 15 bases between the germline ends. This CDR3 is built from 15 residues. Germline assignment: CDR1 MNHNY and CDR2 SVGAGI (reference sequence). For the CDR3, the DNA is TGTGCCAGCAGTTACGGGGCCCTTGGGGGGCAGCCCCAGCATTTT. It encodes CASSYGALGGQPQHF.

The gene calls are TRBV9 and TRBJ1-4; 8 bases fit TRBD1. CDR1 and CDR2 from the germline V gene are SGDLS and YYNGEE. The CDR3 contains 18 residues. V trimming: 4 bases; J trimming: 2 bases; junction bases outside the gene matches: 13. DNA of the CDR3: TGTGCCAGCAGCTCCCCGGGGCAGGGGGCTTTTACTAATGAAAAACTGTTTTTT. Translated: CASSSPGQGAFTNEKLFF.

The chain joins TRBV9 to TRBJ2-3; D perhaps matches TRBD2 (5 bases). CDR1 and CDR2 from the germline V gene are SGDLS and YYNGEE. This CDR3 has 14 amino acids. V lost 2 bases to trimming and J lost 0 bases, with 7 bases between them. The CDR3 spells CASSVSGSTDTQYF. CDR3 sequence (DNA): TGTGCCAGCAGCGTTTCGGGGAGCACAGATACGCAGTATTTT.

The chain recombines TRBV10-3 with TRBJ1-2; D not resolved. The V gene lost 4 bases and the J gene lost 7 bases, with 10 bases spanning the gap. CDR1 and CDR2 from the germline V gene are ENHRY and SYGVKD. CDR3 length: 12 residues. The CDR3 sequence is CAISVQNGGYTF. In DNA, the CDR3 is TGTGCCATCAGTGTACAGAACGGTGGCTACACCTTC.

This rearrangement joins TRBV9 to TRBJ2-5; D ambiguous. Trimming removed 0 bases at V and 1 base at J, with 7 bases between. The CDR3 loop spans 14 amino acids. Germline lookup yields CDR1 SGDLS and CDR2 YYNGEE. The DNA of the CDR3 is TGTGCCAGCAGCGTAGGTGGCTTCCAAGAGACCCAGTACTTC. Amino acids: CASSVGGFQETQYF.

This clone came up once. The CDR3 sequence is CASSFKNTEAFF. The CDR3 nucleotides are TGTGCCAGCAGCTTCAAGAACACTGAAGCTTTCTTT. V usage is TRBV7-9 and J usage is TRBJ1-1, with D unclear. Per germline, CDR1 SEHNR and CDR2 FQNEAQ (reference sequence). This CDR3 comprises 12 residues. V lost 3 bases to trimming and J lost 1 base, with 3 bases between them.

The V call is TRBV19, the J call TRBJ1-2; TRBD1 agrees at 7 bases. The J segment lost 2 bases and the V segment lost 5 bases, leaving 5 bases of the junction unmatched. Per the germline V gene, CDR1 is LNHDA and CDR2 is SQIVND (reference sequence). This CDR3 has 14 residues. The CDR3 loop is CASSPSTGNYGYTF. CDR3 nucleotide sequence: TGTGCCAGTAGTCCCTCGACAGGGAACTATGGCTACACCTTC.

The chain is built from TRBV5-1 and TRBJ2-3; 7 bases agree with TRBD1. V shed 3 bases and J 0 bases; nucleotides not matched to a gene: 4. The CDR3 totals 15 residues. Germline CDR1 and CDR2: SGHRS and YFSETQ. The CDR3 bases are TGCGCCAGCAGCTATACAGGGGATAGCACAGATACGCAGTATTTT. Encoded protein: CASSYTGDSTDTQYF.